This TCR beta chain was found in a study of shared clonotypes between healthy human individuals. Study background: CD4 naive and memory got three plates each, CD8 naive two, CD8 memory one.

The authors ran the assay at deep level. Method: immunoSEQ multiplex PCR; TCRdb's copy keeps in-frame clones and lacks some. The data hold 700,000 to 950,000 clones, with roughly 96% observed a single time. Selected positively for CCR7 and CD45RO-negative, naive CD8 cells excluded terminally differentiated effector memory CD45RA+ cells. Germline V lookup: CDR1 SEHNR, CDR2 FQNEAQ (reference sequence). The CDR3 is 14 amino acids. V was clipped by 1 base and J by 2 bases, with 9 bases between them. The chain employs TRBV7-9 and TRBJ2-7; D gene unclear. The TCR comes from a man in his thirties or forties in good health. Sequencing was done on a sample of naive CD8+ T cells sorted from blood. The CDR3 protein is CASSLEARAYEQYF. In DNA form, the CDR3 reads TGTGCCAGCAGCTTAGAGGCAAGGGCCTACGAGCAGTACTTC.